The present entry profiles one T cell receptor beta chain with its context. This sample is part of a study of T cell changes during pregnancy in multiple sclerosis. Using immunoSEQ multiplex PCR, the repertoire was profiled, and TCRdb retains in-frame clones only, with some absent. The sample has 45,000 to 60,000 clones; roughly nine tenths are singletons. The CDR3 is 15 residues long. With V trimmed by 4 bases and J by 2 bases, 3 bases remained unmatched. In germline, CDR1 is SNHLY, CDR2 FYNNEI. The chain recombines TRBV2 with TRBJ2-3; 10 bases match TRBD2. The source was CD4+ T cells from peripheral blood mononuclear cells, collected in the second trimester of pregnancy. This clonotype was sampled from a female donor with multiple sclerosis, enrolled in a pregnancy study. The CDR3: CASSVSGGDTDTQYF. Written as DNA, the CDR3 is TGTGCCAGCAGTGTCAGCGGGGGGGACACAGATACGCAGTATTTT.